This T cell receptor beta chain comes out of a study of identical twins. This clonotype was observed many times. This CDR3 is built from 12 residues. The V and J ends lost 3 bases and 6 bases respectively, with 9 bases between them. TCRdb re-called the 5' RACE reads through MiXCR, storing one row per CDR3 protein. The table records 700,000 or so distinct CDR3 sequences, 8.6% of them present only once. This sample also appeared in a second study, on yellow fever vaccine responses in identical twins.

The sample comprised PBMCs. The chain is built from TRBV12-3 or TRBV12-4 and TRBJ2-7; D is uncertain. This receptor was obtained from a woman under 30 in good health. CDR3 sequence: CASSFSSPEQYF. Written as DNA, the CDR3 is TGTGCCAGCAGTTTTAGTTCCCCCGAGCAGTACTTC.